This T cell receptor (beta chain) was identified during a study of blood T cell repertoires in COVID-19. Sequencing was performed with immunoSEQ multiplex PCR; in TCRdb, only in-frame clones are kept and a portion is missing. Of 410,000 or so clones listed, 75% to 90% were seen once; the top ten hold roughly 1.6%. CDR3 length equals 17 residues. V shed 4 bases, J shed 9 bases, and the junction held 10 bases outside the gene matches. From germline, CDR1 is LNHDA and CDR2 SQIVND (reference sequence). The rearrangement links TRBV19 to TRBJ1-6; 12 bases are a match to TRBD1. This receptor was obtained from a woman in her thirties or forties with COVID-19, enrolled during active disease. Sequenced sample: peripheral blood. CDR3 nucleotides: TGTGCCAGTAGTACCCGGGACAGGGGGCGCAGGACTTCACCCCTCCACTTT. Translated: CASSTRDRGRRTSPLHF.